What follows are 24 T cell receptor beta chains derived from one specimen sequenced in a study of cytomegalovirus exposure and HLA in healthy donors. This PCR relied on a set of 60 Vbeta primers and 13 Jbeta primers. Sequenced by immunoSEQ multiplex PCR; TCRdb stores in-frame clones only, minus some. The sample carries some 130,000 clones, about four fifths recorded once. The specimen was PBMCs. These receptors were collected from a man aged 18 to 29 in good health and CMV-seronegative.

This chain connects TRBV18 to TRBJ2-7; 8 bases fit TRBD1. The V and J ends lost 3 bases and 1 base, in that order; junction bases with no gene match: 2. CDR3 length equals 14 residues. The germline V gene encodes CDR1 KGHSH and CDR2 LQKENI. CDR3: CASSPRDRSYEQYV. The DNA for the CDR3 is TGTGCCAGCTCACCCCGGGACAGGTCCTACGAGCAGTACGTC.

The gene calls are TRBV19 and TRBJ1-3, with D tentatively TRBD1 (6 bases). The CDR3 has 15 amino acids. The germline V and J ends were trimmed by 3 bases and 0 bases, with 9 bases remaining between them. From germline, CDR1 is LNHDA and CDR2 SQIVND (reference sequence). The CDR3 here is CASSMDRGSGNTIYF. CDR3 DNA: TGTGCCAGTAGTATGGACAGAGGCTCTGGAAACACCATATATTTT.

This chain links TRBV9 with TRBJ2-3, with a possible D match to TRBD1 (6 bases). CDR1 and CDR2 (germline): SGDLS, YYNGEE. Trimming pared 4 bases from V and 2 bases from J, leaving 14 bases between. This CDR3 region has 15 residues. DNA of the CDR3: TGTGCCAGCAGCCCCCGTGGGGACACCACAGATACGCAGTATTTT. Translating it yields CASSPRGDTTDTQYF.

The CDR3 bases are TGTGCCAGCAGTTTCCAGACAATGCACACACCCCTCCACTTT. As protein: CASSFQTMHTPLHF. V and J are TRBV27 and TRBJ1-6, with no clear D. V was pared by 3 bases and J by 11 bases, with 14 bases between. Germline V CDR1 and CDR2: MNHEY, SMNVEV (reference sequence). This CDR3 spans 14 amino acids.

This chain joins TRBV11-2 and TRBJ2-2; D possibly corresponds to TRBD2 (5 bases). In germline, CDR1 is SGHAT, CDR2 FQNNGV. The CDR3 is made up of 15 amino acids. V was shortened by 1 base and J by 4 bases, with 10 bases between the two germline ends. The CDR3 bases are TGTGCCAGCAGCTTAGTACGAGGGAGCACCGGGGAGCTGTTTTTT. Translated: CASSLVRGSTGELFF.

This chain links TRBV10-3 with TRBJ1-5, with D tentatively TRBD1 (5 bases). Trimming left V 3 bases short and J 7 bases short, with 10 bases between. This CDR3 has 13 residues. The germline V gene encodes CDR1 ENHRY and CDR2 SYGVKD. CDR3 protein: CAISEQVLQPQHF. As DNA, the CDR3 is TGTGCCATCAGTGAACAGGTCCTACAGCCCCAGCATTTT.

The chain uses TRBV4-1 and TRBJ1-5; D is perhaps TRBD1 (6 bases). The CDR3 consists of 16 residues. Germline CDR1 reads MGHRA; CDR2 reads YSYEKL. V lost 0 bases and J lost 7, with 16 bases in between. CDR3 nucleotides: TGCGCCAGCAGCCAAGATACAGGGACGAGGGAACAGCCCCAGCATTTT. Encoded protein: CASSQDTGTREQPQHF.

The rearrangement joins TRBV12-5 to TRBJ2-6, with 9 positions matching TRBD2. V lost 6 bases to trimming and J lost 3 bases; unmatched junction nucleotides: 3. Germline values: CDR1 LGHNT, CDR2 FRNRAP. The CDR3 extends over 15 amino acids. CDR3 in DNA: TGTGCTAGTGGGACAGCGGGAGGTGGGGCCAACGTCCTGACTTTC. Its translation: CASGTAGGGANVLTF.

The genes are TRBV7-8 and TRBJ2-4; 13 positions agree with TRBD2. The CDR3 totals 20 residues. Germline CDR1 is SGHVS and CDR2 is FQNEAQ. Losses at the gene ends were 1 base for V and 1 base for J; bases not matched to a gene: 10. CDR3 region: CASSLELTSGRAGAKNIQYF. DNA for the CDR3: TGTGCCAGCAGCTTAGAATTAACTAGCGGGAGGGCCGGGGCCAAAAACATTCAGTACTTC.

The genes are TRBV5-6 and TRBJ2-1, with 10 bases lining up with TRBD2. V trimming: 2 bases; J trimming: 8 bases; junction bases outside the gene matches: 13. The CDR3 has 17 residues. Looked up from germline, CDR1 is SGHDT and CDR2 is YYEEEE. CDR3 sequence reads: CASSFDRFLSGRDEQFF. The CDR3 DNA sequence: TGTGCCAGCAGCTTCGACAGATTTCTAAGCGGGAGGGATGAGCAGTTCTTC.

The chain combines TRBV18 with TRBJ2-7, with D perhaps TRBD2 (5 bases). Trimming took off 3 bases at V and 6 bases at J, with 12 bases between the two ends. CDR1 is KGHSH, CDR2 LQKENI, per germline. The CDR3 spans 13 residues. The CDR3 protein is CASSPEEWVEQYV. The CDR3, as DNA: TGTGCCAGCTCACCGGAGGAGTGGGTCGAGCAGTACGTC.

The chain employs TRBV18 and TRBJ2-7; 9 nucleotides line up with TRBD1. Germline assignment: CDR1 KGHSH and CDR2 LQKENI. The V gene end was trimmed by 2 bases and the J gene end by 3 bases; junction bases not matched to a gene: 2. The CDR3 covers 14 residues. CDR3 DNA: TGTGCCAGCTCACCAATGGGACAGGGCTACGAGCAGTACGTC. Translated, it gives CASSPMGQGYEQYV.

The V gene is TRBV5-1, the J gene TRBJ2-5, with 15 bases matching TRBD2. The CDR3 runs to 18 residues. CDR1 and CDR2 from the germline V gene are SGHRS and YFSETQ. Trimming at V came to 3 bases and at J to 3 bases, leaving 9 bases not matched to a gene. The CDR3 region is CASSSLGLAGGGEETQYF. The CDR3 DNA is TGCGCCAGCAGCTCACTGGGACTAGCGGGAGGAGGTGAAGAGACCCAGTACTTC.

The V and J genes are TRBV7-2 and TRBJ2-5; TRBD2 matches at 9 bases. Per the germline V gene, CDR1 is SGHTA and CDR2 is FQGNSA. The CDR3 runs 19 residues. J gave up 5 bases and V 4 bases, and 20 bases lay outside the gene matches. CDR3 DNA sequence: TGTGCCAGCAGCTATCCTTTAGCCGTGGTAGCGGGAGCTGATGAGACCCAGTACTTC. It yields the protein CASSYPLAVVAGADETQYF.

This rearrangement joins TRBV28 to TRBJ2-7, with TRBD1 matching 9 bases. The ends lost 4 bases at V and 4 bases at J; junction bases unmatched: 8. This CDR3 is built from 15 residues. From germline, CDR1 is MDHEN and CDR2 SYDVKM. In DNA, the CDR3 is TGTGCCAGCAGTTCCATAGACAGGGGGGCGTACGAGCAGTACTTC. Translating it yields CASSSIDRGAYEQYF. Full variable domain (missing parts from reference TRBV28 and TRBJ2-7): DVKVTQSSRYLVKRTGEKVFLECVQDMDHENMFWYRQDPGLGLRLIYFSYDVKMKEKGDIPEGYSVSREKKERFSLILESASTNQTSMYLCASSSIDRGAYEQYFGPGTRLTVT.

The chain carries TRBV4-2 and TRBJ2-5, with 8 bases lining up with TRBD2. Germline-derived CDR1 and CDR2 are LGHNA and YNFKEQ. Trimming removed 4 bases from V and 5 bases from J; junction bases left unmatched: 15. The CDR3 covers 17 residues. The CDR3 reads CASSRASGQAWGETQYF. The CDR3 nucleotides are TGTGCCAGCAGCCGCGCTAGCGGGCAGGCGTGGGGTGAGACCCAGTACTTC.

The chain has TRBV19 and TRBJ2-2; 14 bases match TRBD2. V shed 4 bases, J shed 3 bases, and the junction held 7 bases outside the gene matches. The germline V gene encodes CDR1 LNHDA and CDR2 SQIVND (reference sequence). CDR3 length: 18 residues. The CDR3 DNA is TGTGCCAGTAGTAAGGGACTAGCGGGAGAGTTTGACACCGGGGAGCTGTTTTTT. It codes for CASSKGLAGEFDTGELFF.

The rearrangement uses TRBV27 and TRBJ2-7; D gene ambiguous. The germline V and J ends were trimmed by 7 bases and 3 bases, with 19 bases remaining between them. The V gene's germline CDR1 is MNHEY and CDR2 SMNVEV (reference sequence). The CDR3 is 15 residues long. As DNA, the CDR3 is TGTGCCAGCACGTCTCCGAACGTTCCAGGCTACGAGCAGTACTTC. This translates into CASTSPNVPGYEQYF.

The chain employs TRBV6-5 and TRBJ1-1; 9 nucleotides agree with TRBD1. Germline CDR1 is MNHEY and CDR2 is SVGAGI. The CDR3 contains 15 residues. Germline trimming cut 6 bases from V and 2 bases from J; bases unmatched to any gene: 7. The CDR3, as DNA: TGTGCCAGCAGAGCACAGGGGGCTCTCAACACTGAAGCTTTCTTT. As protein: CASRAQGALNTEAFF.

CDR3 in DNA: TGCGCCAGCAGCCAAGATGTTCTAGCAGGAAGCACCGGGGAGCTGTTTTTT. Its protein is CASSQDVLAGSTGELFF. J is TRBJ2-2 and V is TRBV4-1; possibly TRBD2 for D (5 bases). V shed 0 bases and J shed 4 bases, with 15 bases lying between them. The CDR3 runs to 17 residues. The germline CDR1 and CDR2 sequences are MGHRA and YSYEKL.

The chain uses TRBV5-8 and TRBJ2-1, with a possible D match to TRBD1 (6 bases). This CDR3 is built from 15 residues. CDR1 and CDR2 from the germline V gene are SGHTS and YDEGEE. V lost 6 bases and J 2 bases, leaving 15 bases between the germline ends. CDR3 nucleotide sequence: TGTGCCAGCACGGATTATAGGGGGACCTACAATGAGCAGTTCTTC. Its protein is CASTDYRGTYNEQFF.

The chain is built from TRBV19 and TRBJ2-7; TRBD2 matches 13 bases. Germline assignment: CDR1 LNHDA and CDR2 SQIVND (reference sequence). Trimming at V came to 5 bases and at J to 3 bases, leaving 1 base not matched to a gene. The CDR3 is 14 amino acids. CDR3 residues: CASSGLAGVYEQYF. The CDR3 DNA follows: TGTGCCAGTAGTGGACTAGCGGGAGTCTACGAGCAGTACTTC.

The rearrangement joins TRBV12-5 to TRBJ2-7, with 8 bases fitting TRBD2. V gave up 0 bases and J gave up 2 bases; unmatched junction bases: 3. The V gene's germline CDR1 is LGHNT and CDR2 FRNRAP. The CDR3 spans 15 residues. CDR3 in DNA: TGTGCTAGTGGTTTGGTATACGGGAGGGCCTACGAGCAGTACTTC. This encodes CASGLVYGRAYEQYF. The variable domain in full, with the rest retrieved from reference TRBV12-5 and TRBJ2-7, is DARVTQTPRHKVTEMGQEVTMRCQPILGHNTVFWYRQTMMQGLELLAYFRNRAPLDDSGMPKDRFSAEMPDATLATLKIQPSEPRDSAVYFCASGLVYGRAYEQYFGPGTRLTVT.

The chain recombines TRBV10-2 with TRBJ2-5; 10 nucleotides align to TRBD2. Per the germline V gene, CDR1 is WSHSY and CDR2 is SAAADI. The CDR3 extends over 15 amino acids. V was clipped by 7 bases and J by 2 bases; unmatched bases: 7. The CDR3 here is CASTGISGRQETQYF. In nucleotides, the CDR3 is TGCGCCAGCACGGGTATTAGCGGGAGGCAAGAGACCCAGTACTTC.